A selection of T cell receptor beta chains follows, all from one sample in a study of tumor and adjacent non-tumor tissue in lung cancer. TCRdb re-derived calls from the multiplex PCR reads in MiXCR, one entry per CDR3 protein. This table holds 76,000 or so distinct CDR3 sequences, 65% to 75% found once. Sequences were obtained from lung tumor tissue. The origin of the receptors is an older woman with non-small cell lung cancer. Both conserved end residues are part of each CDR3. D genes are given only for firm matches. Expanded clones are given a class, and other clones once, few, many or no size at all.

V gene: TRBV6-2/TRBV6-3
clone size: -
J gene: TRBJ2-5
D gene: -
CDR3 length: 13
CDR3 DNA: TGTCCCAGCAGCTACGGGAGAGGGGAGACCCAGTACTTC
CDR3 protein: CPSSYGRGETQYF

V gene: TRBV10-1
clone size: -
J gene: TRBJ2-1
D gene: TRBD2
CDR3 length: 13
CDR3 DNA: TGCGCCATCAGTATTAGCGGGAGTAATGAACAGTTCTTC
CDR3 protein: CAISISGSNEQFF

V gene: TRBV6-1
clone size: many
J gene: TRBJ2-1
D gene: -
CDR3 length: 14
CDR3 DNA: TGTGCCAGCAGTGCCCGTAGGGCCTATAATGAGCAGTTCTTC
CDR3 protein: CASSARRAYNEQFF

V gene: TRBV29-1
clone size: many
J gene: TRBJ2-1
D gene: TRBD2
CDR3 length: 15
CDR3 DNA: TGCAGCGTCGAACTTCTAGCGGGAGGGCAGAATGAGCAGTTCTTC
CDR3 protein: CSVELLAGGQNEQFF

V gene: TRBV6-5
clone size: -
J gene: TRBJ2-1
D gene: -
CDR3 length: 15
CDR3 DNA: TGTGCCATCACTGAAGCGGAAAGCTCCTACAATGAGCAGTTCTTC
CDR3 protein: CAITEAESSYNEQFF

V gene: TRBV29-1
clone size: -
J gene: TRBJ1-4
D gene: -
CDR3 length: 13
CDR3 DNA: TGCAGGGTTGAATTGGCTACTAATGAAAAACTGTTTTTT
CDR3 protein: CRVELATNEKLFF

V gene: TRBV6-2/TRBV6-3
clone size: -
J gene: TRBJ2-7
D gene: -
CDR3 length: 16
CDR3 DNA: TGTGCCGGCAGACGCGGTTGGGGGCAGGTCTCCTACAAGCAGTACTTC
CDR3 protein: CAGRRGWGQVSYKQYF

V gene: TRBV6-5
clone size: many
J gene: TRBJ2-7
D gene: TRBD1
CDR3 length: 14
CDR3 DNA: TGTGCCAGCAGTTTGCAGGGGGATGGCTACGAGCAGTACTTC
CDR3 protein: CASSLQGDGYEQYF

V gene: TRBV6-6
clone size: -
J gene: TRBJ1-2
D gene: -
CDR3 length: 16
CDR3 DNA: TGTGCCAGCAGTTCCCCGGCCCAGACAGCTAACTATGGCTACACCTTC
CDR3 protein: CASSSPAQTANYGYTF

V gene: TRBV5-7
clone size: -
J gene: TRBJ1-5
D gene: -
CDR3 length: 17
CDR3 DNA: TGTGCCAGCAGCTTAGAAATCGGGACACGGAAACGACAGTCCCAGCATTTT
CDR3 protein: CASSLEIGTRKRQSQHF

V gene: TRBV28
clone size: many
J gene: TRBJ2-7
D gene: -
CDR3 length: 13
CDR3 DNA: TGTGCCAGCAGTTTTGGCTTAACCTACGAGCAGTACTTC
CDR3 protein: CASSFGLTYEQYF

V gene: TRBV29-1
clone size: once
J gene: TRBJ2-7
D gene: -
CDR3 length: 12
CDR3 DNA: TGCAGCGTCACGTTGCTGGGGGGCGTGCAGTACTTC
CDR3 protein: CSVTLLGGVQYF

V gene: TRBV29-1
clone size: -
J gene: TRBJ2-1
D gene: -
CDR3 length: 21
CDR3 DNA: TGCAGCGTTGGAGGCGGAGTCACCGGTAACATCCCCGCGAGCTCCTACAATGAGCAGTTCTTC
CDR3 protein: CSVGGGVTGNIPASSYNEQFF